A single sample gave rise to the 9 T cell receptor beta chains below, sequenced in a study of post-analysis software for immune sequencing data. General observations from the study: Elevated frequency relative to controls characterized several TRBV segments in patients, TRBV5-6, TRBV5-1 and TRBV20-1 among them.

The TCR beta cDNA libraries contained unique molecular identifiers. TCRdb independently ran MiXCR on the PCR reads; one entry per CDR3 protein. The sample consists of hundreds of thousands of distinct CDR3 sequences, around 50% of them appearing once. These receptors' targets are unknown. Material: blood. Receptors were obtained from a girl aged 5-17 years with multiple sclerosis.

This chain links TRBV6-5 with TRBJ1-5; perhaps TRBD1 as D (5 bases). The CDR3 has 14 residues. The V gene's germline CDR1 is MNHEY and CDR2 SVGAGI. With 6 bases removed from V and 4 bases from J, the gap between germline ends came to 13 bases. CDR3 bases: TGTGCCAGCAGGAGGGGTGGAAAGAATCAGCCCCAGCATTTT. Protein product: CASRRGGKNQPQHF.

This chain joins TRBV7-2 and TRBJ2-3; D gene unclear. Germline V gene data show CDR1 as SGHTA and CDR2 as FQGNSA. The V end lost 0 bases, the J end lost 1 base, and 8 bases lay between the germline ends. The CDR3 extends over 15 amino acids. The CDR3 loop is CASSLASLGTDTQYF. CDR3 bases: TGTGCCAGCAGCTTAGCTTCCCTAGGCACAGATACGCAGTATTTT.

This clonotype was detected only once. The gene calls are TRBV27 and TRBJ2-5; the D gene is possibly TRBD2 (5 bases). From germline, CDR1 is MNHEY and CDR2 SMNVEV (reference sequence). V lost 5 bases and J lost 5, with 18 bases in between. The CDR3 spans 15 residues. The CDR3 spells CASSPDGLAGETQYF. The DNA for the CDR3 is TGTGCCAGCAGTCCCGACGGCCTAGCCGGGGAGACCCAGTACTTC.

The chain has TRBV5-6 and TRBJ1-2; the D is unclear. Trimming took 2 bases from V and 6 from J, leaving 8 bases between them. Germline loops: CDR1 SGHDT, CDR2 YYEEEE. The CDR3 covers 12 residues. This chain's CDR3 is CASSLFTDGYTF. CDR3 in DNA: TGTGCCAGCAGCTTATTCACAGATGGCTACACCTTC.

The gene calls are TRBV6-6 and TRBJ2-2; D perhaps matches TRBD2 (6 bases). V lost 3 bases and J lost 9, with 17 bases in between. The CDR3 runs to 15 residues. From germline, CDR1 is MNHNY and CDR2 SVGAGI (reference sequence). The CDR3 sequence is CASSYGLAGPRELFF. CDR3 DNA: TGTGCCAGCAGTTATGGGTTGGCGGGGCCAAGGGAGCTGTTTTTT.

The CDR3 DNA reads TGTGCCAGCAGACCTAGCGGAGCCTACGAGCAGTACTTC. Residues: CASRPSGAYEQYF. This chain uses TRBV25-1 with TRBJ2-7; TRBD2 aligns across 7 bases. Germline CDR1 reads MGHDK; CDR2 reads SYGVNS. V dropped 6 bases and J dropped 2; count of bases not matched to a gene: 4. There are 13 residues in the CDR3.

The chain has TRBV7-2 and TRBJ2-7; the D gene is possibly TRBD2 (5 bases). The CDR3 is made up of 13 amino acids. The V and J ends lost 8 bases and 2 bases respectively, with 13 bases between them. Germline CDR1 and CDR2: SGHTA and FQGNSA. The CDR3 DNA sequence: TGTGCCAGCGGCGGACTGGGTACCTACGAGCAGTACTTC. Encoded protein: CASGGLGTYEQYF.

J is TRBJ2-5 and V is TRBV4-1, with 9 bases lining up with TRBD2. The germline V gene encodes CDR1 MGHRA and CDR2 YSYEKL. This CDR3 is 16 amino acids long. V was pared by 0 bases and J by 5 bases, with 7 bases of the junction left unmatched. DNA for the CDR3: TGCGCCAGCAGCCAAGACAACGCGGGGGGGCGGGAGACCCAGTACTTC. It is translated as CASSQDNAGGRETQYF.

The chain has TRBV12-3 or TRBV12-4 and TRBJ1-1; a weak D match, TRBD1 (6 bases). The CDR3 has 13 residues. The V gene lost 4 bases and the J gene lost 8 bases, with 14 bases spanning the gap. The CDR3 spells CASSSTGPKEAFF. The CDR3 coding sequence is TGTGCCAGCAGTTCGACAGGACCGAAGGAAGCTTTCTTT.